This entry concerns a single T cell receptor beta chain. Its recognized antigen is unknown. Nothing much larger sits one base from this clone, and base qualities are not available. These data are taken from a study of T cell responses to AZD1222 COVID-19 vaccine (dated by TCRdb to the early 2020s). A note on the overall study: A total of about 230 trial participants underwent TCR sequencing, of whom 207 received two doses of AZD1222 and about 26 received two doses of the MenACWY control vaccine. Trial participants were enrolled by age into 18-55, 56-69 and 70-plus year subgroups, with about 150, 28 and 57 TCR-sequenced participants respectively. Overall study outcomes, separate from this receptor: Conclusions about previously exposed vaccinees were limited because only 5 or 6 AZD1222 recipients were SARS-CoV-2 seropositive at baseline. The vaccine-associated CD4 TCRs covered the entire spike protein, and the dominant responses fell in regions 160-218 and 743-854. Because no day 14 peak-response samples were available, the repertoires could be characterized only after the peak T cell response. After two AZD1222 doses, both the breadth and the depth of spike-specific TCRs were significantly higher than at day 0 and than in MenACWY recipients. Epitopes outside the regions mutated in the B.1.351 and B.1.1.7 variants were reportedly recognized by nearly half of the unique spike-specific TCRs. In the small 56-69-year group, the increase in depth fell short of significance, most likely because of low power. Participants were mostly white British and included more females than males, and it was suggested by the authors that clonal diversity may have been underestimated.

CDR3 length: 15 amino acids, cysteine to phenylalanine. The entry retains the CDR3 DNA only, 45 bases that are in frame from base 1. CDR1 is given as SNHLY and CDR2 as FYNNEI, both from the germline V gene. Clipping removes 7 bases from V and 5 bases from J, with 11 as the unmatched junction base count. The CDR3 regions of human TCRbeta chains were analyzed by immunosequencing. In the source study's methods: TCRs in the repertoires were matched against a reference library of SARS-CoV-2-specific TCRs that had been generated with the MIRA antigen-specificity platform. Breadth meant the fraction of unique TCRs that were SARS-CoV-2-associated, whereas depth meant the fraction of total T cells that were SARS-CoV-2-associated. Using the MIRA data, every spike-specific TCR was mapped to the spike region that the TCR reacted to and assigned to either a CD4 or a CD8 class. Log10-transformed breadth and depth values were compared by one-way ANOVA with Sidak's multiple comparisons tests. In its TCRdb copy, this immuneACCESS table keeps in-frame sequences only and misses some clones. Where compared with another copy, unresolved V genes explain less than half of these, and the others have no known cause. V and J calls and clone size are given by that table; D and trimming were obtained from the DNA. Here the sample has around 190,000 clones; roughly 92% occur a single time. Approximately 1.8% of the sample comes from the top ten.

The time point label of this sample denotes: about 28 days (+/-7) after the second vaccine dose. Because spike-specific TCR depth and breadth did not differ between the two schedules, AZD1222 recipients who got a second dose at roughly 4 weeks were pooled with those who got a second dose at roughly 12 weeks. Samples from vaccinated people were obtained from the UK trials COV001 and COV002, which included a single-blind randomized controlled phase 2/3 trial of AZD1222 (ChAdOx1 nCoV-19) in healthy adults. Trial participant PBMC samples were collected at day 0 and day 28 after the second dose for TCRbeta chain sequencing.

The V and J genes are TRBV2 and TRBJ2-7; 10 central bases correspond to TRBD1. The sequencing here drew on peripheral blood, taken 28 days after the second AZD1222 dose. This receptor was obtained from an adult who received the AZD1222 COVID-19 vaccine. The CDR3 protein: CASTQRGQGTHEQYF. The bases are TGTGCCAGCACTCAAAGGGGACAGGGGACCCACGAGCAGTACTTC.